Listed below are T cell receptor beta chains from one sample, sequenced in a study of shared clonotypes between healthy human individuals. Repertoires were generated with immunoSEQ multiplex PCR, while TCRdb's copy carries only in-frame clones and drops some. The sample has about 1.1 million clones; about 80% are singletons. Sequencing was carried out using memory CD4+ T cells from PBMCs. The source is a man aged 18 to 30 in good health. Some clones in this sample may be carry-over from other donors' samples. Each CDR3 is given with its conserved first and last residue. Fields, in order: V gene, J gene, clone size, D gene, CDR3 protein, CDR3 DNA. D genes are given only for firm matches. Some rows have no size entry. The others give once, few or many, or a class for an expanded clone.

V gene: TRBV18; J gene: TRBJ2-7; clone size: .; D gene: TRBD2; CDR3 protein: CASSLSAGLAGYEQYF; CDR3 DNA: TGTGCCAGCTCACTGTCCGCCGGGCTAGCGGGGTACGAGCAGTACTTC
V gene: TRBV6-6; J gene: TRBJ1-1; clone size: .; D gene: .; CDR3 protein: CASIGPAGTEAFF; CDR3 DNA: TGTGCCAGTATTGGTCCGGCGGGAACTGAAGCTTTCTTT
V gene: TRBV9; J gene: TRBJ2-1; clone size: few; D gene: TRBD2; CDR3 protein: CASSVTSGGYNEQFF; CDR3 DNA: TGTGCCAGCAGCGTGACTAGCGGGGGGTACAATGAGCAGTTCTTC
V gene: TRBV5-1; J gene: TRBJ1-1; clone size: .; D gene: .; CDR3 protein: CASRGRNEAFF; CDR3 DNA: TGCGCCTCCCGGGGGAGAAATGAAGCTTTCTTT
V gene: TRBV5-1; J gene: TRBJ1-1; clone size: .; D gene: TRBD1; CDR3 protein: CASSYGQGNTEAFF; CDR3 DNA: TGCGCCAGCAGCTACGGACAGGGGAACACTGAAGCTTTCTTT
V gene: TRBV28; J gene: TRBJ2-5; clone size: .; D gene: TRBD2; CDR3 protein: CASSLRGGSFETQYF; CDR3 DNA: TGTGCCAGCAGTTTGCGGGGCGGGAGTTTCGAGACCCAGTACTTC
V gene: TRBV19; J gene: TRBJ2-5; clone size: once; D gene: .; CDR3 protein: CASSNGGEETQYF; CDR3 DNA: TGTGCCAGTAGTAACGGAGGGGAAGAGACCCAGTACTTC
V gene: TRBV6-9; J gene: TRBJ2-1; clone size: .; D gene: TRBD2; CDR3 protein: CASVGGRALWYNEQFF; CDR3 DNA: TGTGCCAGCGTCGGCGGGAGGGCCCTCTGGTACAATGAGCAGTTCTTC
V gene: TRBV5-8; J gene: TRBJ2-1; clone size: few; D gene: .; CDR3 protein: CASSLWSRSYNEQFF; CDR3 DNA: TGTGCCAGCAGCTTGTGGTCGCGCTCCTACAATGAGCAGTTCTTC
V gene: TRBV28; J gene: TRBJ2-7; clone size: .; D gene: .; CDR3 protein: CASSSPSRESYEQYF; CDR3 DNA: TGTGCCAGCAGTTCCCCCTCCAGGGAGTCCTACGAGCAGTACTTC
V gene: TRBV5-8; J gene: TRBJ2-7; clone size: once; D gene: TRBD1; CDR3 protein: CASTLGQGAYEQYF; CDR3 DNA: TGTGCCAGCACCCTTGGACAGGGGGCCTACGAGCAGTACTTC
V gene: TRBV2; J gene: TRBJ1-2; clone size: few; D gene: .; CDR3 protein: CASRERYSNYGYTF; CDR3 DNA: TGTGCCAGCAGGGAGCGCTATAGCAACTATGGCTACACCTTC
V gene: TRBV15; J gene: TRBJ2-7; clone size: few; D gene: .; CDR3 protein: CATSRGQGRMNEQYF; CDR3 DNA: TGTGCCACCAGCAGAGGGCAGGGCCGGATGAACGAGCAGTACTTC
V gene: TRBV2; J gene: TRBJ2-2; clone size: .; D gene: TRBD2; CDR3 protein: CASTGLAANTGELFF; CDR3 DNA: TGTGCCAGTACCGGACTAGCGGCGAACACCGGGGAGCTGTTTTTT
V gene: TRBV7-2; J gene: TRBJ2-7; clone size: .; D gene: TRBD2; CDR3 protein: CASSPSGRSHEQYF; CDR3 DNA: TGTGCCAGCAGCCCAAGCGGGAGATCCCACGAGCAGTACTTC
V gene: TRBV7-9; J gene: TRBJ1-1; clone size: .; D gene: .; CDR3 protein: CASSSTAVAFF; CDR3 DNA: TGTGCCAGCAGCTCGACAGCGGTAGCTTTCTTT
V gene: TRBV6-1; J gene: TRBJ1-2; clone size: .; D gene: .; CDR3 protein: CASSEAYTFGHYGYTF; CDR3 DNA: TGTGCCAGCAGTGAAGCGTATACCTTCGGGCACTATGGCTACACCTTC
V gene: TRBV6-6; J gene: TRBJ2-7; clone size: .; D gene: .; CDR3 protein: CASSYSQGTYEQYF; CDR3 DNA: TGTGCCAGCAGTTACTCTCAGGGGACCTACGAGCAGTACTTC
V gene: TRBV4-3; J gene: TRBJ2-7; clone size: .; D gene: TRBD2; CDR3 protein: CASSRLAGTYEQYF; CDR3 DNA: TGCGCCAGCAGTCGACTAGCGGGAACTTACGAGCAGTACTTC
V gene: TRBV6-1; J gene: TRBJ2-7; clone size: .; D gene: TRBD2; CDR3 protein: CASSHTSVGYEQYF; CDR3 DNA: TGTGCCAGCAGTCATACTAGCGTAGGCTACGAGCAGTACTTC
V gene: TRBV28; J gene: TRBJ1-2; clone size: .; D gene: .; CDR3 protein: CASSRGIDYGYTF; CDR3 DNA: TGTGCCAGCAGCAGAGGCATCGACTATGGCTACACCTTC
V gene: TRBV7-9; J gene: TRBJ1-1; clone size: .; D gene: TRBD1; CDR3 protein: CASSLAGGAGAFF; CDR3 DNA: TGTGCCAGCAGCTTAGCAGGGGGCGCGGGAGCTTTCTTT
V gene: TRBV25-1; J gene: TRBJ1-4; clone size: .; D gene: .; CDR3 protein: CASSEASSSQDPNEKLFF; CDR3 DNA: TGTGCCAGCAGTGAGGCCTCTTCTTCCCAGGACCCGAATGAAAAACTGTTTTTT
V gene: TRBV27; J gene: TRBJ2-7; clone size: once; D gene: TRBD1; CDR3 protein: CASSLSSLGTGPREQYF; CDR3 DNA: TGTGCCAGCAGTTTAAGTTCACTGGGGACAGGGCCACGCGAGCAGTACTTC
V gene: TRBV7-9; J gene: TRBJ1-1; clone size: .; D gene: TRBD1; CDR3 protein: CAITLLIRGLDTEAFF; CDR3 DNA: TGTGCCATCACCCTACTGATCAGGGGGCTGGACACTGAAGCTTTCTTT
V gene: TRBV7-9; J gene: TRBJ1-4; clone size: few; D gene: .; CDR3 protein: CASSFRDTTEKLFF; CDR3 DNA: TGTGCCAGCAGCTTTAGGGACACCACAGAAAAACTGTTTTTT
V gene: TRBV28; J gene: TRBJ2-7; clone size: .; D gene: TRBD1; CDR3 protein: CASSLGDWDRDSYEQYF; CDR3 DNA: TGTGCCAGCAGTTTAGGAGACTGGGACAGGGACTCCTACGAGCAGTACTTC
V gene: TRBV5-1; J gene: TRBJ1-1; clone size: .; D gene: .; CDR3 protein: CASSLEGLRNTEAFF; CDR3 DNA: TGCGCCAGCAGCTTGGAAGGGCTCAGGAACACTGAAGCTTTCTTT
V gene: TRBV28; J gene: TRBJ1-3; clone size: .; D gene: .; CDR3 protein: CASTPFSGNTIYF; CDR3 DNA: TGTGCCAGTACACCTTTCTCTGGAAACACCATATATTTT
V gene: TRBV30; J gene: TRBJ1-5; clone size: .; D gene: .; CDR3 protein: CAWSVGGDQLRHF; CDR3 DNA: TGTGCCTGGAGTGTTGGAGGGGATCAGCTCCGGCATTTT
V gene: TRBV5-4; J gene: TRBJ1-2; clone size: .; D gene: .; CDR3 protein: CASSFVGNNYGYTF; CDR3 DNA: TGTGCCAGCAGCTTTGTTGGGAACAACTATGGCTACACCTTC
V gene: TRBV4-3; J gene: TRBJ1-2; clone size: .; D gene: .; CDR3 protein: CASSPDGYRGYTF; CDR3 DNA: TGCGCCAGCAGCCCGGACGGATACCGAGGCTACACCTTC
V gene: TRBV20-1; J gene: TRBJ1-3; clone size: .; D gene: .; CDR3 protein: CSLHSGNTIYF; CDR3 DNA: TGCAGTCTCCACTCTGGAAACACCATATATTTT
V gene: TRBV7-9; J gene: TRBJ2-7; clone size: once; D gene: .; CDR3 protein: CASTQNFLVLEQYF; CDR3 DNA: TGTGCCAGCACCCAGAACTTCCTAGTTCTCGAGCAGTACTTC
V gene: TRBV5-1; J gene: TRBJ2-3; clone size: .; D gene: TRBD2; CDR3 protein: CASSDELADDPDTQYF; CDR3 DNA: TGCGCCAGCAGCGACGAACTAGCGGACGATCCAGATACGCAGTATTTT
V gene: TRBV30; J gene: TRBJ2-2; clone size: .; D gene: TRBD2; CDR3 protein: CAWNPLSGRAVTGELFF; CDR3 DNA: TGTGCCTGGAATCCGCTTAGCGGGAGGGCCGTCACCGGGGAGCTGTTTTTT
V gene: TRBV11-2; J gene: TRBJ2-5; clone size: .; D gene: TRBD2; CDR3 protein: CASSLMREGQSTQYF; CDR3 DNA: TGTGCCAGCAGCTTGATGCGGGAGGGCCAGTCGACCCAGTACTTC
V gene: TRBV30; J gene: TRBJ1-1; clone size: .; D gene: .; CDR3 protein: CAWSVRRQVGSTEAFF; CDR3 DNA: TGTGCCTGGAGTGTACGGAGACAGGTGGGAAGTACTGAAGCTTTCTTT
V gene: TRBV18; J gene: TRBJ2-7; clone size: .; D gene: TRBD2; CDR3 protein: CASSFNTGTSGYEQYF; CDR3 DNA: TGTGCCAGCTCATTTAACACCGGGACTAGCGGTTACGAGCAGTACTTC
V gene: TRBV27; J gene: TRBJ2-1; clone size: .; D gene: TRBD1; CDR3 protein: CASSLSPGQGRYEQFF; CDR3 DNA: TGTGCCAGCAGTTTATCTCCGGGACAGGGGAGGTATGAGCAGTTCTTC
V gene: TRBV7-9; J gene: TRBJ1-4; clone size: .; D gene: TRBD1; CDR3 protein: CASSYGTDNEKLFF; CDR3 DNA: TGTGCCAGCAGCTACGGGACAGATAATGAAAAACTGTTTTTT
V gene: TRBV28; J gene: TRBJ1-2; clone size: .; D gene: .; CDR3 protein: CASSQNRWGSNYGYTF; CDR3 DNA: TGTGCCAGCAGTCAAAATCGTTGGGGAAGTAACTATGGCTACACCTTC
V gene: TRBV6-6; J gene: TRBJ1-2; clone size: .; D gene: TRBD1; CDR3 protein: CASTTPTGTGYGYTF; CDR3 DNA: TGTGCCAGCACCACCCCGACCGGGACAGGCTATGGCTACACCTTC
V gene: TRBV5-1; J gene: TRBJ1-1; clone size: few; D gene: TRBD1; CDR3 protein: CASSVGTVAEAFF; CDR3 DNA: TGCGCCAGCAGCGTGGGGACAGTGGCTGAAGCTTTCTTT
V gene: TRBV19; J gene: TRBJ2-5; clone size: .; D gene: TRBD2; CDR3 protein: CASTPTSGRWETQYF; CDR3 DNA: TGTGCCAGTACCCCAACCAGCGGGAGATGGGAGACCCAGTACTTC
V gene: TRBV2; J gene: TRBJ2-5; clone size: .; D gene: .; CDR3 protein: CASGAETQYF; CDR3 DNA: TGTGCCAGCGGGGCAGAGACCCAGTACTTC
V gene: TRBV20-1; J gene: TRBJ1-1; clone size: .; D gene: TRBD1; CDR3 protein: CSGQGVTEAFF; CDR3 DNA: TGCAGTGGACAGGGGGTAACTGAAGCTTTCTTT
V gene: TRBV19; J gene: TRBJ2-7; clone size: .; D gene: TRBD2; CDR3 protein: CASSTPGLAGGPAGEQYF; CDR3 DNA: TGTGCCAGTAGTACACCGGGACTAGCGGGAGGGCCCGCCGGCGAGCAGTACTTC
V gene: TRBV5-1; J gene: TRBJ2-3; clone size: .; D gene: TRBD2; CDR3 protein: CASSGGLAASTDTQYF; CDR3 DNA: TGCGCCAGCAGCGGGGGACTAGCGGCTAGCACAGATACGCAGTATTTT
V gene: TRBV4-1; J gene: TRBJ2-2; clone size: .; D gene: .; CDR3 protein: CASSQRVSGHTGELFF; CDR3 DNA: TGCGCCAGCAGCCAAAGAGTTAGCGGACACACCGGGGAGCTGTTTTTT
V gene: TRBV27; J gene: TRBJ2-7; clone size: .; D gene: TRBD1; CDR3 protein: CASSSRRGTYEQYF; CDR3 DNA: TGTGCCAGCAGTTCGCGCAGGGGGACCTACGAGCAGTACTTC